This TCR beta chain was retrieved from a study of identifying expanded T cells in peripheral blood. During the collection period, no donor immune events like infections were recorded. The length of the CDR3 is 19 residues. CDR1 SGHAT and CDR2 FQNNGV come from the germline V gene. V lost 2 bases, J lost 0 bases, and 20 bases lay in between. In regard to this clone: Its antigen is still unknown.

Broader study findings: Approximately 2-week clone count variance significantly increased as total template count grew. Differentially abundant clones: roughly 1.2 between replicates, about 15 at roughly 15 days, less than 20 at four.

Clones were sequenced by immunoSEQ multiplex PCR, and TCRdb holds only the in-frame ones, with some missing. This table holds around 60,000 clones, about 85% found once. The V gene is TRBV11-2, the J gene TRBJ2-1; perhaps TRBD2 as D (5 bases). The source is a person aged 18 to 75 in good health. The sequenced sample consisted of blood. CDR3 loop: CASSLSGPGVGSSYNEQFF. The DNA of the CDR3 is TGTGCCAGCAGCTTATCAGGCCCCGGGGTTGGGAGCTCCTACAATGAGCAGTTCTTC.